This T cell receptor (beta chain) comes out of a study of blood T cell repertoires in COVID-19. CDR1 and CDR2 (germline): MNHEY, SVGEGT. Trimming took off 2 bases at V and 3 bases at J, with 17 bases between the two ends. This CDR3 has 16 residues. This clone was counted at least ten times. TCRdb's copy holds only in-frame clones and misses some; the assay was immunoSEQ multiplex PCR. Among fewer than 150,000 clones listed, roughly 79% were seen once. The clonotype comes from a human donor in a cohort sampled during active COVID-19. Sequencing was done on a sample of peripheral blood. The chain is built from TRBV6-2 or TRBV6-3 and TRBJ2-7; no reliable D call. The CDR3 DNA reads as TGTGCCAGCAGTTACCCACCTTTTAGAAAGAACTACGAGCAGTACTTC. This translates into CASSYPPFRKNYEQYF.